What follows describes a single T cell receptor (beta chain). The entry originates in a study of blood T cell repertoires in COVID-19. The CDR3 extends over 17 amino acids. Trimming removed 3 bases from V and 4 bases from J; junction bases left unmatched: 6. The data were produced by immunoSEQ multiplex PCR, yet TCRdb's version contains in-frame clones alone and is incomplete. The table records nearly 250,000 clones, approximately 82% of them present only once. The chain employs TRBV23-1 and TRBJ2-3; 14 bases match TRBD2. TRBV23-1 is an ORF; its function is uncertain. The sample taken for sequencing was peripheral blood. The source of this sequence is a woman older than 75 with acute or convalescent COVID-19. CDR3 in amino acids: CASSHRRTSGGSDTQYF. The CDR3 DNA follows: TGCGCCAGCAGTCACCGACGGACTAGCGGGGGGTCAGATACGCAGTATTTT.